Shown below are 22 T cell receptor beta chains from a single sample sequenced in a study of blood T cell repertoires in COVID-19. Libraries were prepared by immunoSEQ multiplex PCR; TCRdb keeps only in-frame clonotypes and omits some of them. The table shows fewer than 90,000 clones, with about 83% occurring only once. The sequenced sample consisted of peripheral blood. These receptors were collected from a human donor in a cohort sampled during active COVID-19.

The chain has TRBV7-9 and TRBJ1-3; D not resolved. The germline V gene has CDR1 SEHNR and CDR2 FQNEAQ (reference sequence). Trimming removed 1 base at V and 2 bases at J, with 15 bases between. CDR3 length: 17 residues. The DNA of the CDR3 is TGTGCCAGCAGCTTAGGGGGAGCAAAGGGCGCTGGAAACACCATATATTTT. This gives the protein CASSLGGAKGAGNTIYF.

CDR3 protein: CASSPRTGSNTEAFF. The CDR3 coding sequence is TGTGCCAGCAGCCCCCGGACAGGGTCGAACACTGAAGCTTTCTTT. The chain is built from TRBV7-6 and TRBJ1-1; 8 bases align to TRBD1. Trimming took 5 bases from V and 1 from J; bases not matched to a gene: 6. Germline V gives CDR1 SGHVS, CDR2 FNYEAQ. The length of the CDR3 is 15 residues. The full variable domain, rest sourced from reference TRBV7-6 and TRBJ1-1, is GAGVSQSPRYKVTKRGQDVALRCDPISGHVSLYWYRQALGQGPEFLTYFNYEAQQDKSGLPNDRFSAERPEGSISTLTIQRTEQRDSAMYRCASSPRTGSNTEAFFGQGTRLTVV.

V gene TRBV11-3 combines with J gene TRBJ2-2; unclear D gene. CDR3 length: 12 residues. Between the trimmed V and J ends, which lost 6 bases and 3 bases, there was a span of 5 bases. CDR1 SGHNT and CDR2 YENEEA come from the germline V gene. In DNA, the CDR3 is TGTGCCAGCAGACGGGACACCGGGGAGCTGTTTTTT. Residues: CASRRDTGELFF.

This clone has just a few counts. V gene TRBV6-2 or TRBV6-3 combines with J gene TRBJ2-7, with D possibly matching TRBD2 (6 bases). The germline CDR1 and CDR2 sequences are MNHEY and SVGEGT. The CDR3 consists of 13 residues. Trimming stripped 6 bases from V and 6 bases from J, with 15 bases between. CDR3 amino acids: CASSQDYRSEQYF. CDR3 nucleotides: TGTGCCAGCAGCCAGGACTATCGTTCCGAGCAGTACTTC.

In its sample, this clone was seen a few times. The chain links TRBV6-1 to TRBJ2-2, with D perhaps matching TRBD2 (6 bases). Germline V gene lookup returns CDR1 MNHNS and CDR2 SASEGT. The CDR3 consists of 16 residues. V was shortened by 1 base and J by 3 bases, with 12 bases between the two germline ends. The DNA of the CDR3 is TGTGCCAGCAGTGAAGAGGACGGAGGGCACACCGGGGAGCTGTTTTTT. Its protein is CASSEEDGGHTGELFF.

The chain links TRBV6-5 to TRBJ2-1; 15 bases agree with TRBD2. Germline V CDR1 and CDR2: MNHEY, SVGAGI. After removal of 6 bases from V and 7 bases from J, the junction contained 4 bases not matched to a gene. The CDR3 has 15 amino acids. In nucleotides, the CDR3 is TGTGCCAGCAGCCCGGGACTAGCGGGAGGAAATGAGCAGTTCTTC. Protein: CASSPGLAGGNEQFF.

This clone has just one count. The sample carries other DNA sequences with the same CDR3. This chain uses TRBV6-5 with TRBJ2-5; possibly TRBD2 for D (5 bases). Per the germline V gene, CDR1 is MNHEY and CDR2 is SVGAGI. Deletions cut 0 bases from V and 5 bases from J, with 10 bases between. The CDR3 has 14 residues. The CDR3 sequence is CASSYSSGSETQYF. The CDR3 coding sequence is TGTGCCAGCAGTTACTCGTCGGGGTCCGAGACCCAGTACTTC.

CDR3 amino acids: CASSLRPSGPYEQYF. DNA of the CDR3: TGTGCCAGCAGTTTACGGCCTAGCGGCCCCTACGAGCAGTACTTC. This sequence joins TRBV27 and TRBJ2-7, with 7 bases aligning to TRBD2. Germline-derived CDR1 and CDR2 are MNHEY and SMNVEV (reference sequence). The CDR3 loop spans 15 amino acids. J gave up 2 bases and V 2 bases, and 6 bases lay outside the gene matches.

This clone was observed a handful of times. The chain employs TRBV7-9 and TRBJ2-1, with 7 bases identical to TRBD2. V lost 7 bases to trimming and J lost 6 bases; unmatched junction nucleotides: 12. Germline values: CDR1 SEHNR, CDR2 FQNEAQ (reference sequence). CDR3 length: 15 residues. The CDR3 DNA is TGTGCCAGCATGGGAGGGTTACCCTATAGCAATGAGCAGTTCTTC. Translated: CASMGGLPYSNEQFF.

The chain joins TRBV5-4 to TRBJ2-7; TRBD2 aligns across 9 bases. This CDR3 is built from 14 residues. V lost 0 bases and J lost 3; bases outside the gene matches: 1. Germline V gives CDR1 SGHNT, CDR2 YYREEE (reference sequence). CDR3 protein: CASSLEAGGYEQYF. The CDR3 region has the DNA TGTGCCAGCAGCTTGGAAGCGGGAGGCTACGAGCAGTACTTC.

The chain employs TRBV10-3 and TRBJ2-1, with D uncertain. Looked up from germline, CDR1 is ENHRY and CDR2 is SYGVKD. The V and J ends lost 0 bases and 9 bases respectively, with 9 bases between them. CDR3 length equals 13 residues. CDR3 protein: CAISESEPREQFF. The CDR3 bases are TGTGCCATCAGTGAGTCCGAGCCGCGTGAGCAGTTCTTC.

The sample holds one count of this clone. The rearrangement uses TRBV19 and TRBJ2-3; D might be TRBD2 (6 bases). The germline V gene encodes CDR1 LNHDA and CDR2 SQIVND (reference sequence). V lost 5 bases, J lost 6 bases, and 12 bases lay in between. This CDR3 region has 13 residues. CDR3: CASSLDSGDTQYF. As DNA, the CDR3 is TGTGCCAGTAGTCTCGACAGCGGGGATACGCAGTATTTT. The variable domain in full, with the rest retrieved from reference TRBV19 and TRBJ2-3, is DGGITQSPKYLFRKEGQNVTLSCEQNLNHDAMYWYRQDPGQGLRLIYYSQIVNDFQKGDIAEGYSVSREKKESFPLTVTSAQKNPTAFYLCASSLDSGDTQYFGPGTRLTVL.

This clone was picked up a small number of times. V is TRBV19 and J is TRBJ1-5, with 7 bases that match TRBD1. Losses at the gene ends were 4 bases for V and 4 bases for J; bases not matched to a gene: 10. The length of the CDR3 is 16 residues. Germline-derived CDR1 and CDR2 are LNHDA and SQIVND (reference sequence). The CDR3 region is CASSRGDSVSNQPQHF. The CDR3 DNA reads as TGTGCCAGTAGTAGAGGGGACAGTGTAAGTAATCAGCCCCAGCATTTT.

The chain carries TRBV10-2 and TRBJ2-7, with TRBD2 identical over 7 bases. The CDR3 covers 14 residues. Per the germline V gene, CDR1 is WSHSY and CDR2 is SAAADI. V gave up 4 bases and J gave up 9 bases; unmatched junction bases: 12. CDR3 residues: CASSGGRELSVQYF. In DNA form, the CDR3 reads TGCGCCAGCAGTGGTGGGAGGGAGCTATCGGTGCAGTACTTC.

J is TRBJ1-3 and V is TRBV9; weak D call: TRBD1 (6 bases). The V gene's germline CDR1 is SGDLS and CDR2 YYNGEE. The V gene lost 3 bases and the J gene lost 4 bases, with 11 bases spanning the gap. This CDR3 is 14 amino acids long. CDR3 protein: CASSEADRGNTIYF. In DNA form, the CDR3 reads TGTGCCAGCAGCGAGGCGGACAGAGGAAACACCATATATTTT.

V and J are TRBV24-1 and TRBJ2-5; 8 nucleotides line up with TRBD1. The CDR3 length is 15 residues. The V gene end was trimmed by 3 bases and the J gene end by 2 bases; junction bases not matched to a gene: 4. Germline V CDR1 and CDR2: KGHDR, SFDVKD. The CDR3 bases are TGTGCCACCAGTGATAGGGACAGGACTCAAGAGACCCAGTACTTC. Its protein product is CATSDRDRTQETQYF.

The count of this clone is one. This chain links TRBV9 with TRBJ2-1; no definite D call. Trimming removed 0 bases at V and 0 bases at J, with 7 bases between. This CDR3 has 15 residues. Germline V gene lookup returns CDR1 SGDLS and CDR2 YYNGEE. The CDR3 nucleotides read TGTGCCAGCAGCGTAGACCGGAGCTCCTACAATGAGCAGTTCTTC. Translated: CASSVDRSSYNEQFF.

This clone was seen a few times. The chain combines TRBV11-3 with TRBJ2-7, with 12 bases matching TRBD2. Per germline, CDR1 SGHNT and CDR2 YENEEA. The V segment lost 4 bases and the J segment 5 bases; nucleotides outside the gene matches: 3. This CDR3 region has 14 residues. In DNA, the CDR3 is TGTGCCAGCAGCTCGACTAGCGGGAGTGACGAGCAGTACTTC. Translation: CASSSTSGSDEQYF.

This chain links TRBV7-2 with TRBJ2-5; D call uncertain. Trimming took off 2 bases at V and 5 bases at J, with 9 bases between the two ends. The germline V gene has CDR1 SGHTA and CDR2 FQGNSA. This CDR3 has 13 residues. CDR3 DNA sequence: TGTGCCAGCAGCTTAAACCCGCGGGAGACCCAGTACTTC. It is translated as CASSLNPRETQYF.

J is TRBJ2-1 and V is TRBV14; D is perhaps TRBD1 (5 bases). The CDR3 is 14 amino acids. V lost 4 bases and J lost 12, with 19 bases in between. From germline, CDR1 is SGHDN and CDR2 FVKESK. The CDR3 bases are TGTGCCAGCAGCCGTACGACCGGGTCCCAGGGGCAGTTCTTC. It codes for CASSRTTGSQGQFF.

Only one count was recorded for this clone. The CDR3 sequence is CASSYRSSYNEQFF. CDR3 nucleotide sequence: TGTGCCAGCAGCTACCGCAGCTCCTACAATGAGCAGTTCTTC. This chain uses TRBV13 with TRBJ2-1, with unresolved D. CDR1 PRHDT and CDR2 FYEKMQ come from the germline V gene (reference sequence). The CDR3 runs to 14 residues. Trimming stripped 4 bases from V and 0 bases from J, with 7 bases between.

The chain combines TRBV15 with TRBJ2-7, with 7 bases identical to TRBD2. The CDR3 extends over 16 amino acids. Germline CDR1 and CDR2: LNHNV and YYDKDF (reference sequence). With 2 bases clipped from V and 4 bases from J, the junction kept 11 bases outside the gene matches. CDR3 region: CATSRPTSALDYEQYF. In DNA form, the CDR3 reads TGTGCCACCAGCAGACCCACTAGCGCGCTCGATTACGAGCAGTACTTC.